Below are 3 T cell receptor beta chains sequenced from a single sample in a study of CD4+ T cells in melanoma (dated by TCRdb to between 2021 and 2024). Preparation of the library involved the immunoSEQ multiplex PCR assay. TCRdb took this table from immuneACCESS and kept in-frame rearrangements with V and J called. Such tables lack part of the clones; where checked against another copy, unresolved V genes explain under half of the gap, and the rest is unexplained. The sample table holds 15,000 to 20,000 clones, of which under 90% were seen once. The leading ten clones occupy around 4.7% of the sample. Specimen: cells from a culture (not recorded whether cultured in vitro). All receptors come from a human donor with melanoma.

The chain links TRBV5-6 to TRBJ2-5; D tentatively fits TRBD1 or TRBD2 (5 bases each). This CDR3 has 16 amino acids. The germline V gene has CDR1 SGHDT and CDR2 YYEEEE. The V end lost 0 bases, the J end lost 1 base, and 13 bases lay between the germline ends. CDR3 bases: TGTGCCAGCAGCTTGGCGGGGAACAGGATCCAAGAGACCCAGTACTTC. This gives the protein CASSLAGNRIQETQYF.

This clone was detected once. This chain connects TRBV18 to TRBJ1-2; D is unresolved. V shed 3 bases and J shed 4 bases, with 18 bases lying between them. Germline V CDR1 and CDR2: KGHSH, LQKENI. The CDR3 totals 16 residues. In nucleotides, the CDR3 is TGTGCCAGCTCACCCACTGTGATCCTTGAGACCTATGGCTACACCTTC. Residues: CASSPTVILETYGYTF.

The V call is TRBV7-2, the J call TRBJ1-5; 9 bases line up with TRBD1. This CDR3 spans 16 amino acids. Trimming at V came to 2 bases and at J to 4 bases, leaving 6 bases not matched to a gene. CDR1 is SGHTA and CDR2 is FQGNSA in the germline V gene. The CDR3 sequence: CASSLYGTGNNQPQHF. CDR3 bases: TGTGCCAGCAGCTTATATGGGACAGGGAATAATCAGCCCCAGCATTTT.